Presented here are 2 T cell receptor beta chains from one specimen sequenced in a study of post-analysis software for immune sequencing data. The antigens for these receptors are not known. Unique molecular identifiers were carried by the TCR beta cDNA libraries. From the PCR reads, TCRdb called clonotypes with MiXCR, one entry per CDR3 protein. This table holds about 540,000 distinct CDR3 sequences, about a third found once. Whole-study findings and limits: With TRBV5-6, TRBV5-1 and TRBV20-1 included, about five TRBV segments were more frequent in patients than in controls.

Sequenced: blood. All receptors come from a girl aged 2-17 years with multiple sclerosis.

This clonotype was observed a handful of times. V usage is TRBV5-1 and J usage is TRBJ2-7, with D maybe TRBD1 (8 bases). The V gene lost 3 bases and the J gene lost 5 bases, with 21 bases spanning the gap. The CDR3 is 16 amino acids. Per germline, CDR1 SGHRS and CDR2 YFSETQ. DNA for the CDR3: TGCGCCAGCAGCTCGAACGCAGGACAGGGAGGGGACGAGCAGTACTTC. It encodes CASSSNAGQGGDEQYF.

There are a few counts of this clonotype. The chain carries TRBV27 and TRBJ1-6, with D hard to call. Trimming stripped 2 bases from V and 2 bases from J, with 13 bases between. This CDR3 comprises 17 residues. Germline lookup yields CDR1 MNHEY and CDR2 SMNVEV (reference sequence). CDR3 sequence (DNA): TGTGCCAGCAGTTTAGGGCCCAAAGGCCCCTATAATTCACCCCTCCACTTT. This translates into CASSLGPKGPYNSPLHF.